This passage covers 24 T cell receptor beta chains from one sample sequenced in a study of blood T cells in healthy people across ages (dated by TCRdb to the mid-2010s). Libraries were prepared through 5' RACE. Sequencer: Illumina HiSeq 2500. A second PCR of roughly 7 to 12 cycles was run with a J-beta primer mix and a sample-barcoded 5' primer. TCRdb cleaned the public reads at Q25 with fastp, built clones with MiXCR and kept in-frame beta chains. Under each unique CDR3 protein, matching rows form one entry showing the most common genes and DNA. Present in this sample are nearly 800,000 distinct CDR3 sequences, just over 55% of which were seen just once. The ten largest clones add up to roughly 24% of the sample. Sequenced: blood. Receptor source: a man in his forties in good health.

This chain links TRBV3-1 with TRBJ2-3, with D perhaps TRBD1 or TRBD2 (5 bases each). CDR1 LGHDT and CDR2 YNNKEL come from the germline V gene (reference sequence). Trimming removed 0 bases at V and 5 bases at J, with 12 bases between. The CDR3 is made up of 15 amino acids. The CDR3 DNA is TGTGCCAGCAGCCAAGACGGGACCTTTGAAGATACGCAGTATTTT. Protein product: CASSQDGTFEDTQYF.

On this clonotype: One junction end does not reproduce the germline sequence, and a read error may be involved. The chain couples TRBV12-3 or TRBV12-4 to TRBJ2-3; D remains unclear. This CDR3 has 15 amino acids. For the CDR3, the DNA is TGTGCCAGCAGACGTCAAAGTTTGCCCACAGATGCGCAGTATTTT. This gives the protein CASRRQSLPTDAQYF.

CDR3 coding DNA: TGCGCCAGCAGCTTGGTAGGACCAGGAGAGACCCAGTACTTC. This gives the protein CASSLVGPGETQYF. The chain is built from TRBV5-1 and TRBJ2-5; D uncertain. This CDR3 comprises 14 residues. Germline CDR1 is SGHRS and CDR2 is YFSETQ. Trimming pared 0 bases from V and 4 bases from J, leaving 10 bases between.

V and J are TRBV4-2 and TRBJ1-1; D unclear. The V end lost 6 bases, the J end lost 4 bases, and 15 bases lay between the germline ends. Germline CDR1 LGHNA, CDR2 YNFKEQ. The CDR3 consists of 14 residues. In nucleotides, the CDR3 is TGTGCCAGCAGTCGCTCGGGGAGGAGCACTGAAGCTTTCTTT. As protein: CASSRSGRSTEAFF.

This chain connects TRBV7-9 to TRBJ1-5; D perhaps matches TRBD1 (5 bases). This CDR3 is built from 13 residues. Germline V gene data show CDR1 as SEHNR and CDR2 as FQNEAQ (reference sequence). With 6 bases removed from V and 4 bases from J, the gap between germline ends came to 10 bases. The CDR3 DNA reads as TGTGCCAGCAGTTCGGGGCCGAATCAGCCCCAGCATTTT. Amino acid sequence: CASSSGPNQPQHF.

Points on this clonotype: A read error is possible here, since a much larger clone lies one base away. The chain combines TRBV27 with TRBJ2-5; D is perhaps TRBD1 (6 bases). CDR3 length: 13 amino acids. From germline, CDR1 is MNHEY and CDR2 SMNVEV (reference sequence). Deletions cut 5 bases from V and 11 bases from J, with 18 bases between. CDR3 sequence reads: CASSKGQLLEQYF. CDR3 nucleotides: TGTGCCAGCAGTAAAGGACAGCTCCTTGAGCAGTACTTC.

This clonotype showed up just a few times. The chain uses TRBV20-1 and TRBJ2-7, with D perhaps matching TRBD1 (6 bases). The end of the DNA aligns better with TRBJ2-5, so the J call may be wrong. This CDR3 has 14 residues. Germline lookup yields CDR1 DFQATT and CDR2 SNEGSKA (reference sequence). CDR3 sequence reads: CSAPPIGGRETQYF. In DNA form, the CDR3 reads TGCAGTGCTCCGCCGATTGGGGGCCGGGAGACCCAGTACTTC.

The chain is built from TRBV7-3 and TRBJ1-3; maybe TRBD1 (5 bases). Germline-derived CDR1 and CDR2 are SGHTA and FQGTGA. The CDR3 sequence is 16 residues long. Trimming pared 1 base from V and 2 bases from J, leaving 12 bases between. The CDR3 reads CASSLNGGNAGNTIYF. CDR3 DNA: TGTGCCAGCAGCTTAAATGGGGGGAACGCTGGAAACACCATATATTTT.

V gene TRBV20-1 combines with J gene TRBJ2-1; D unclear. The V gene's germline CDR1 is DFQATT and CDR2 SNEGSKA (reference sequence). The CDR3 covers 14 residues. V dropped 1 base and J dropped 0 bases, with 7 bases sitting between them. In DNA form, the CDR3 reads TGCAGTGCTAGAGTAGTCGGCTCCTACAATGAGCAGTTCTTC. Its protein product is CSARVVGSYNEQFF.

The chain carries TRBV9 and TRBJ2-5, with 8 bases lining up with TRBD1. Germline CDR1 and CDR2: SGDLS and YYNGEE. Trimming removed 4 bases from V and 7 bases from J; junction bases left unmatched: 12. The length of the CDR3 is 15 residues. The CDR3, as DNA: TGTGCCAGCAGCCAACGACAGGGGCAGGGGGGGACCCAGTACTTC. This sequence encodes CASSQRQGQGGTQYF.

The CDR3 sequence: CASSRQIQANYGYTF. DNA of the CDR3: TGCGCCAGCAGCCGGCAAATTCAGGCAAACTATGGCTACACCTTC. The V gene is TRBV4-3, the J gene TRBJ1-2; D uncertain. CDR1 and CDR2 (germline): LGHNA, YSLEER. V lost 4 bases, J lost 2 bases, and 14 bases lay in between. The length of the CDR3 is 15 residues.

This chain joins TRBV12-3 or TRBV12-4 and TRBJ2-7; no definite D call. V was shortened by 5 bases and J by 4 bases, with 9 bases between the two germline ends. The CDR3 contains 12 residues. The CDR3 nucleotides are TGTGCCAGCAGTACCCTAGTGTACGAGCAGTACTTC. It is translated as CASSTLVYEQYF.

This rearrangement joins TRBV29-1 to TRBJ2-1, with TRBD1 matching over 7 bases. This CDR3 has 12 amino acids. Germline CDR1 and CDR2: SQVTM and ANQGSEA. The J segment lost 9 bases and the V segment lost 6 bases, leaving 8 bases of the junction unmatched. CDR3 nucleotide sequence: TGCAGCGTGCGGACAGGCGGAGGTGAGCAGTTCTTC. Its protein product is CSVRTGGGEQFF.

The rearrangement uses TRBV6-5 and TRBJ1-2, with no clear D. V lost 0 bases and J 3 bases, leaving 11 bases between the germline ends. Per germline, CDR1 MNHEY and CDR2 SVGAGI. The CDR3 totals 15 residues. The CDR3 spells CASSYSVRSDYGYTF. CDR3 DNA sequence: TGTGCCAGCAGTTACTCTGTCAGGTCAGACTATGGCTACACCTTC.

This clonotype was found a few times. This sequence joins TRBV29-1 and TRBJ2-1; TRBD1 might be the D (5 bases). Germline-derived CDR1 and CDR2 are SQVTM and ANQGSEA. V was clipped by 4 bases and J by 2 bases, with 6 bases between them. The CDR3 is 12 residues long. The chain's CDR3 is CSVVQAYNEQFF. The CDR3 DNA follows: TGCAGCGTTGTACAGGCCTACAATGAGCAGTTCTTC.

V usage is TRBV11-2 and J usage is TRBJ1-5, with no clear D. This CDR3 has 14 residues. The germline V gene has CDR1 SGHAT and CDR2 FQNNGV. Trimming took off 4 bases at V and 7 bases at J, with 14 bases between the two ends. The CDR3 DNA follows: TGTGCCAGCAGCTCAGAGTGGGGAGAACAGCCCCAGCATTTT. Translated, it gives CASSSEWGEQPQHF. Together with reference TRBV11-2 and TRBJ1-5, the CDR3 gives the full variable domain: EAGVAQSPRYKIIEKRQSVAFWCNPISGHATLYWYQQILGQGPKLLIQFQNNGVVDDSQLPKDRFSAERLKGVDSTLKIQPAKLEDSAVYLCASSSEWGEQPQHFGDGTRLSIL.

This clonotype was seen a few times. The chain recombines TRBV5-5 with TRBJ1-1, with D uncertain. The CDR3 runs to 15 residues. The germline V gene encodes CDR1 SGHKS and CDR2 YYEKEE (reference sequence). V gave up 5 bases and J gave up 1 base, with 15 bases separating them. CDR3 bases: TGTGCCAGCAGTCCCGGGAATCTAAGGAACACTGAAGCTTTCTTT. Its protein is CASSPGNLRNTEAFF.

This clonotype was counted between two and nine times. The chain employs TRBV25-1 and TRBJ2-5; possibly TRBD1 or TRBD2 for D (6 bases each). The closer fit of TRBJ2-7 to the DNA end suggests the J call may be wrong. CDR3 length: 13 amino acids. CDR1 is MGHDK, CDR2 SYGVNS, per germline. The CDR3: CASSEGGRREQYF. Here the CDR3 DNA reads TGTGCCAGCAGTGAAGGGGGGCGGCGCGAGCAGTACTTC.

On this clonotype itself: One end of the junction varies from germline; a read error may be responsible. The V gene is TRBV28, the J gene TRBJ1-1; perhaps TRBD1 as D (6 bases). This CDR3 has 14 residues. The V gene's germline CDR1 is MDHEN and CDR2 SYDVKM. CDR3 coding DNA: TGTGCCAGCAGTCCCCGGTACGGGGGCACTGAGGCTTTCTTT. This sequence encodes CASSPRYGGTEAFF.

This clonotype has only one observation. The J gene is TRBJ2-7, the V gene TRBV27; D unresolved. From germline, CDR1 is MNHEY and CDR2 SMNVEV (reference sequence). This CDR3 is 15 amino acids long. Trimming took off 5 bases at V and 2 bases at J, with 16 bases between the two ends. For the CDR3, the DNA is TGTGCCAGCAGTCCGGCCCTGTGGCAGACCTACGAGCAGTACTTC. Protein: CASSPALWQTYEQYF.

Notes on this clonotype: One end of the junction varies from germline; a read error may be responsible. This rearrangement joins TRBV15 to TRBJ2-4; D perhaps matches TRBD2 (5 bases). The germline V gene has CDR1 LNHNV and CDR2 YYDKDF (reference sequence). The CDR3 runs 11 residues. DNA for the CDR3: TGTGCCGCCAGCCCGGGGATCGTGCAGTACTTC. This encodes CAASPGIVQYF. Combining the CDR3 with reference TRBV15 and TRBJ2-4 gives the whole variable domain DAMVIQNPRYQVTQFGKPVTLSCSQTLNHNVMYWYQQKSSQAPKLLFHYYDKDFNNEADTPDNFQSRRPNTSFCFLDIRSPGLGDTAMYLCAASPGIVQYFGAGTRLSVL.

The rearrangement uses TRBV3-1 and TRBJ2-3; 7 positions agree with TRBD2. Germline CDR1 and CDR2: LGHDT and YNNKEL (reference sequence). V lost 1 base, J lost 4 bases, and 8 bases stayed unmatched. The CDR3 is 16 amino acids. CDR3: CASSQVPAGRADTQYF. In DNA, the CDR3 is TGTGCCAGCAGCCAAGTCCCAGCGGGAAGGGCAGATACGCAGTATTTT.

The chain uses TRBV12-3 or TRBV12-4 and TRBJ2-7, with D perhaps given as TRBD1 or TRBD2 (5 bases each). Between the trimmed V and J ends, which lost 1 base and 0 bases, there was a span of 10 bases. The CDR3 runs 15 residues. The CDR3, as DNA: TGTGCCAGCAGTTTAGTTGGGGGAAGCTCCTACGAGCAGTACTTC. It is translated as CASSLVGGSSYEQYF.

In regard to this clonotype: Since a much larger clone is just one base distant, this may be a read error. The genes are TRBV9 and TRBJ2-1; TRBD1 matches at 8 bases. The J call is uncertain, as TRBJ2-7 better fits the DNA end. CDR3 length: 15 amino acids. From germline, CDR1 is SGDLS and CDR2 YYNGEE. The CDR3 here is CASSLLTGDVAEQYF. The DNA for the CDR3 is TGTGCCAGCAGCCTCTTGACAGGGGACGTTGCTGAGCAGTACTTC.